This T cell receptor beta chain was found in a study of blood T cell repertoires in COVID-19. Across the study: Samples of COVID-19 (acute and convalescent) were obtained from the United States, Italy and Spain. The analysed material was cDNA or gDNA that came from T cells, B-cell-depleted T cells, or PBMCs.

In the source study's methods: The assay estimated nucleated cells by amplifying reference gene primers. Some clones are missing from TCRdb's copy, which holds only in-frame ones; the method was immunoSEQ multiplex PCR. Clone size and V and J calls were adopted from that table, with D and trimming inferred from the DNA. The sample carries roughly 85,000 clones, about nine tenths recorded once. J gave up 13 bases and V 6 bases, and 11 bases lay outside the gene matches. The CDR3 sequence is 12 residues long. CDR1 and CDR2 from the germline V gene are MNHEY and SMNVEV (reference sequence). The TCR comes from a man aged 45-65 years with active or convalescent COVID-19. The sample was peripheral blood. The chain is built from TRBV27 and TRBJ2-7; 8 bases are shared with TRBD1. This CDR3 reads CASSLTGDRIYF. CDR3 coding DNA: TGTGCCAGCAGCCTTACGGGGGACAGGATCTACTTC.